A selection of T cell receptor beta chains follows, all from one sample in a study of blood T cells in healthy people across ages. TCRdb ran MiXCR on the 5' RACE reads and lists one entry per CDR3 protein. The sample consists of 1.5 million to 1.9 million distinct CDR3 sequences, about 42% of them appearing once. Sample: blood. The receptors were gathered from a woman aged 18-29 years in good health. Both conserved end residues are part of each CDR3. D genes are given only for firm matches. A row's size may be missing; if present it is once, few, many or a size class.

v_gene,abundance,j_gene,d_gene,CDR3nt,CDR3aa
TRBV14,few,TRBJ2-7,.,TGTGCCAGCAGCCCTTCTGGGCGGGGCACCTCCCTGGACGAGCAGTACTTC,CASSPSGRGTSLDEQYF
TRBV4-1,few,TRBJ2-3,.,TGCGCCAGCAGCCTGAAACAGACACCTAGCACAGATACGCAGTATTTT,CASSLKQTPSTDTQYF
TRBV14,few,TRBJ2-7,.,TGTGCCAGCAGCCAAGTACACAGTACTCCCTACGAGCAGTACTTC,CASSQVHSTPYEQYF
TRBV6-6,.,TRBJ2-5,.,TGTGCCAGCAGTGGCCCTAAGGGAAACCAAGAGACCCAGTACTTC,CASSGPKGNQETQYF
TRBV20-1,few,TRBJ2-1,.,TGCAGTGCTCGGGTCCGGTCTTATTACAATGAGCAGTTCTTC,CSARVRSYYNEQFF
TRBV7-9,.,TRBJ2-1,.,TGTGCCAGCAGCTTCTTGGACGGAACCAATGAGCAGTTCTTC,CASSFLDGTNEQFF
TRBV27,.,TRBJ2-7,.,TGTGCCAGCACCATGGGAACTAGCAGCTACAATGAGCAGTACTTC,CASTMGTSSYNEQYF
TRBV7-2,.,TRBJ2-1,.,TGTGCCAGCAGCGATATGAGGGGCACCTACAATGAGCAGTTCTTC,CASSDMRGTYNEQFF
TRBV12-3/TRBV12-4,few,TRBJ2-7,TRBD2,TGTGCCAGCAGTTTAGCAAGGACTAGCGGACATGTCTCCTACGAGCAGTACTTC,CASSLARTSGHVSYEQYF
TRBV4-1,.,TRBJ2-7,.,TGCGCCAGCAGCCAGGTTTCGGAATCGGGGGCCGAGCAGTACTTC,CASSQVSESGAEQYF
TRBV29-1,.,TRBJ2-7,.,TGCAGCGTTGTACGGCGCCTGAGCAACAATGAGCAGTACTTC,CSVVRRLSNNEQYF
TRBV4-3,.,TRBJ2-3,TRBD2,TGCGCCAGCAGCCAAGTCCGGACTAGCGGGAGTTATATAAGCACAGATACGCAGTATTTT,CASSQVRTSGSYISTDTQYF
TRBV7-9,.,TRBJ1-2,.,TGTGCCAGCAGCCCGACAGCGAAGTATGGCTACACCTTC,CASSPTAKYGYTF
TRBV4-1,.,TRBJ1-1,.,TGCGCCAGCAGCCAAGAAATTGGGGTGAACACTGAAGCTTTCTTT,CASSQEIGVNTEAFF
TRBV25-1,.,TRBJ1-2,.,TGTGCCAGCAGTGAGGCGGGAACCAGTTTCCAGTATGGCTACACCTTC,CASSEAGTSFQYGYTF
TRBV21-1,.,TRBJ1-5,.,TGTGCCAGCAGAGACAGGGTCCCCAATCAGCCCCAGCATTTT,CASRDRVPNQPQHF
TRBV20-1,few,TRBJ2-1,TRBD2,TGCAGTGCTCCCCAGACTCTAGCGGTCTCCTGCAATGAGCAGTTCTTC,CSAPQTLAVSCNEQFF
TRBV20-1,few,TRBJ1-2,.,TGCAGTGCTAGTCGTCAGGAGAGTTTCGGCTACACCTTC,CSASRQESFGYTF
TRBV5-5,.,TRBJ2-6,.,TGTGCCAGCAGCTTAAAACAAGGGGGGATCTCTGGGGCCAACGTCCTGACTTTC,CASSLKQGGISGANVLTF
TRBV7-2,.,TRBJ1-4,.,TGTGCCAGCAGCTTTTTCGGGAATGAAAAACTGTTTTTT,CASSFFGNEKLFF
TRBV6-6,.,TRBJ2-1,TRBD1,TGTGCCAGCAGATCAGGGGGCTCCGACAATGAGCAGTTCTTC,CASRSGGSDNEQFF
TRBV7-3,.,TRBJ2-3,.,TGTGCCAGCAGCTTAAGGAGGGGGGGGCCGGCAGATACGCAGTATTTT,CASSLRRGGPADTQYF
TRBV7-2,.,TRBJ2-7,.,TGTGCCAGCAGCTTCTACAGGGACTCCGAGCAGTACTTC,CASSFYRDSEQYF
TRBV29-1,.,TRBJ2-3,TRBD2,TGCAGCTCCTTAGCGGGGGTGTCCCCAGATACGCAGTATTTT,CSSLAGVSPDTQYF
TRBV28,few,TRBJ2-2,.,TGTGCCAGCAGTTTATCCGGGCTAACGCGCAACACCGGGGAGCTGTTTTTT,CASSLSGLTRNTGELFF
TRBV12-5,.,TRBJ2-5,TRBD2,TGTGCTAGTGGTTCCAGAAGCGGGAAGAAGGAGACCCAGTACTTC,CASGSRSGKKETQYF
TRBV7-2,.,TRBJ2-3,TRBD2,TGTGCCAGCAGGTCTAGCGGGGGGGCTACCACAGATACGCAGTATTTT,CASRSSGGATTDTQYF
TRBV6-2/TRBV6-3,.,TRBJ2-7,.,TGTGCCAGCAGTCCTCTTGGGCAGGGGAACTACGAGCAGTACTTC,CASSPLGQGNYEQYF
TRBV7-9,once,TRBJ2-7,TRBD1,TGTGCCAGCAGCTCCCGGGACGGGGACAGCTACGAGCAGTACTTC,CASSSRDGDSYEQYF
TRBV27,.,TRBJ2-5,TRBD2,TGTGCCAGCGGGGTCACTAGCGGCCAAGAGACCCAGTACTTC,CASGVTSGQETQYF
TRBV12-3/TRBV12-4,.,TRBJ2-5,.,TGTGCCAGCAGTTCTGGCTGGCAGGGAGAGACCCAGTACTTC,CASSSGWQGETQYF
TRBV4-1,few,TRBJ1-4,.,TGCGCCAGCAGCCTAACTGCCGGCAACACCCATAATGAAAAACTGTTTTTT,CASSLTAGNTHNEKLFF
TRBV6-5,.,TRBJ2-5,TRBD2,TGCGCCAGCACCCACACGGCGGGAGGGGTCAATGAGCAGTACTTC,CASTHTAGGVNEQYF
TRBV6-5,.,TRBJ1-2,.,TGTGCCAGCAGGGGGCTTAGGAACTATGGCTACACCTTC,CASRGLRNYGYTF
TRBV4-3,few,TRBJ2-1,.,TGCGCCAGCAGCCAATACCGGGACGGAACCAACAATGAGCAGTTCTTC,CASSQYRDGTNNEQFF
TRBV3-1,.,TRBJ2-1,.,TGTGCCAGCAGCCAAGATCTGGCGAGCGCCTACAATGAGCAGTTCTTC,CASSQDLASAYNEQFF
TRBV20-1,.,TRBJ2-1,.,TGCAGTGCTGTTTCGACTGTCCGGGCGCAGTTCTTC,CSAVSTVRAQFF
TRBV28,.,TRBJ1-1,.,TGTGCCAGCATCCCTGGAACAGCGAACACTGAAGCTTTCTTT,CASIPGTANTEAFF
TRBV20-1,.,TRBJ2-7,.,TGCAGTGCCAGAGAGACCGGGGTGACCTCCTACGAGCAGTACTTC,CSARETGVTSYEQYF
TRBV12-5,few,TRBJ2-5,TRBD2,TGTGCTAGTGGTTGCCCCACAGGACTAGCGGGAATTCGGGAGACCCAGTACTTC,CASGCPTGLAGIRETQYF
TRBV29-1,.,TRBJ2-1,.,TGCAGCGTTACGCCGGGATTTAACTACAATGAGCAGTTCTTC,CSVTPGFNYNEQFF
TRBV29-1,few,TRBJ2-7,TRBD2,TGCAGCGTTCCAGGCGGGGGGCCCTTGAGCGAGCAGTACTTC,CSVPGGGPLSEQYF
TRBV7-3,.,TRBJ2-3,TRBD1,TGTGCCAGCAGCTTAACCCCCCTAGGGGGCGGCGCAGATACGCGGTATTTT,CASSLTPLGGGADTRYF
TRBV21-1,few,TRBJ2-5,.,TGTGGATCCACGGCGCAGGGGCTCCAAGAGACCCAGTACTTC,CGSTAQGLQETQYF
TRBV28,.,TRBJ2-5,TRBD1,TGTGCCAGCATAAGACAGGGAACCCAGTACTTC,CASIRQGTQYF
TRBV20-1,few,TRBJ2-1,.,TGCAGTGCTGGCAGGGACGGCGATGAGCAGTTCTTC,CSAGRDGDEQFF
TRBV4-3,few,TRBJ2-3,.,TGCGCCAGCAGACCTCAGCTAGCGAGCGATACGCAGTATTTT,CASRPQLASDTQYF
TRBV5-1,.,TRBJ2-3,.,TGCGCCAGCAGCTCTCGGGGGCGACAGAGTACGCAGTATTTT,CASSSRGRQSTQYF
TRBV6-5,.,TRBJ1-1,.,TGTGCCAGCAGCCATCACCGGGGCAACACTGAAGCTTTCTTT,CASSHHRGNTEAFF
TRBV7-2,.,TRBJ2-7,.,TGTGCCAGCAGCTTCAGGGTGCCCAATATTAACGAGCAGTACTTC,CASSFRVPNINEQYF
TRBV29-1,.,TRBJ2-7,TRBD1,TGCAGCGTTAGACAGGGGCCCTCCTACAATGAGCAGTACTTC,CSVRQGPSYNEQYF
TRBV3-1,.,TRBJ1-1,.,TGTGCCAGCAGCCCACACAGATTGAACACTGAAGCTTTCTTT,CASSPHRLNTEAFF
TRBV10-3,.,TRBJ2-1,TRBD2,TGTGCCACCGAAGGGGCTAGCGGGGGCCTCTACAATGAGCAGTTCTTC,CATEGASGGLYNEQFF
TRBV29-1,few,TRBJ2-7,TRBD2,TGCAGCGTCGCCGGGACTAGCGGAATTGAGCAGTACTTC,CSVAGTSGIEQYF
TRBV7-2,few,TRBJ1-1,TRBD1,TGTGCCAGCAGCTTAGTACCGGGACAGGGGACCTGTGAAGCTTTCTTT,CASSLVPGQGTCEAFF
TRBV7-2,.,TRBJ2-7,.,TGTGCCAGCAGCTTTGGGCTAGGCAAATACGAGCAGTACTTC,CASSFGLGKYEQYF
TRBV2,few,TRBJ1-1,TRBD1,TGTGCCAGCACCGGACAGGGTATAAGGACTGAAGCTTTCTTT,CASTGQGIRTEAFF
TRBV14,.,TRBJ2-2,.,TGTGCCAGCAGCCGCGTTGATTCGGAGCTGTTTTTT,CASSRVDSELFF
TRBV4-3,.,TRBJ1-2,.,TGCGCCAGCAGCCAAGATCGGGGGGTCTCTGGCTACACCTTC,CASSQDRGVSGYTF